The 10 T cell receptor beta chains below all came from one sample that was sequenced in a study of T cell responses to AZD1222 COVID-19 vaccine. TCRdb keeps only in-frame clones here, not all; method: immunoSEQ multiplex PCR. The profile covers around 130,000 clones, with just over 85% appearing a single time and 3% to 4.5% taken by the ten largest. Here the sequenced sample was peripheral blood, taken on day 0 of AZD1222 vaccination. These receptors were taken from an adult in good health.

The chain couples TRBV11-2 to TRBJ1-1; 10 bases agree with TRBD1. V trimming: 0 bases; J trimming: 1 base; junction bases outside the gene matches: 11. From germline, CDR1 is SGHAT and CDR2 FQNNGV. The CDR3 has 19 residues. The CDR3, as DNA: TGTGCCAGCAGCTTAGATCAAAGGGGACAGGGGCGTCAGAACACTGAAGCTTTCTTT. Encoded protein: CASSLDQRGQGRQNTEAFF.

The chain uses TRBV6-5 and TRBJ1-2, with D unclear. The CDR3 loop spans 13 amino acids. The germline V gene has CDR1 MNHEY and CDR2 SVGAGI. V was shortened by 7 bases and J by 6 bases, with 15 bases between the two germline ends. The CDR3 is CASTPWQDHGYTF. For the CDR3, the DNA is TGTGCCAGCACTCCGTGGCAGGATCATGGCTACACCTTC.

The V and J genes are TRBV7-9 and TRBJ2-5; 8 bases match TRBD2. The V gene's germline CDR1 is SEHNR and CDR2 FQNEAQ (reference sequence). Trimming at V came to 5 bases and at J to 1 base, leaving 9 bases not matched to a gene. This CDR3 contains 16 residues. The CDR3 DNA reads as TGTGCCAGCAGCCCAGGAGCGGGAGCTACCCAAGAGACCCAGTACTTC. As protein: CASSPGAGATQETQYF.

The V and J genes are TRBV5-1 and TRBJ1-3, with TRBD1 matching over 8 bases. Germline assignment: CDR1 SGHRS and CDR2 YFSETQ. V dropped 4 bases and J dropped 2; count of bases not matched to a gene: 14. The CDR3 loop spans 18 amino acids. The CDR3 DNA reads TGCGCCAGCAGCGCCCAACAGGGGGTTCCCCTGGCTGGAAACACCATATATTTT. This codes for CASSAQQGVPLAGNTIYF.

The CDR3 nucleotides read TGTGCCAGCAGCCCGGCCCATGACAGGGTGAACACTGAAGCTTTCTTT. Translating it yields CASSPAHDRVNTEAFF. This sequence joins TRBV28 and TRBJ1-1; 7 nucleotides line up with TRBD1. The CDR3 extends over 16 amino acids. Trimming at V came to 6 bases and at J to 0 bases, leaving 10 bases not matched to a gene. Per the germline V gene, CDR1 is MDHEN and CDR2 is SYDVKM.

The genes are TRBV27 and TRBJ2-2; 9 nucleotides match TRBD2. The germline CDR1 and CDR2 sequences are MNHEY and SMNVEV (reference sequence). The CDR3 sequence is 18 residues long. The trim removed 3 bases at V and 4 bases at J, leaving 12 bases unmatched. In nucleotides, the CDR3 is TGTGCCAGCAGTTTGTTCCCTTTAGCGGGAGTGATCACCGGGGAGCTGTTTTTT. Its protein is CASSLFPLAGVITGELFF.

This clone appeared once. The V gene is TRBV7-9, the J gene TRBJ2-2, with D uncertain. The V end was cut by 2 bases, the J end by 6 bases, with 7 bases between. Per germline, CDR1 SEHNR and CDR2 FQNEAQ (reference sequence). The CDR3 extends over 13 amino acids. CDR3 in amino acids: CASSLSNAGELFF. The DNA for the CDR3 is TGTGCCAGCAGCTTAAGCAACGCCGGGGAGCTGTTTTTT. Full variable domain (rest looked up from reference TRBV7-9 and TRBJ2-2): DTGVSQNPRHKITKRGQNVTFRCDPISEHNRLYWYRQTLGQGPEFLTYFQNEAQLEKSRLLSDRFSAERPKGSFSTLEIQRTEQGDSAMYLCASSLSNAGELFFGEGSRLTVL.

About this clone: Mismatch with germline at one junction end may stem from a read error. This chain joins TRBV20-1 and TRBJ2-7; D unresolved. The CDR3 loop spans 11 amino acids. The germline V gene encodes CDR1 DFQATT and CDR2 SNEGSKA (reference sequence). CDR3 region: CSATYSHEQYF. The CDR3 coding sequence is TGCAGTGCCACGTACTCCCACGAGCAGTACTTC.

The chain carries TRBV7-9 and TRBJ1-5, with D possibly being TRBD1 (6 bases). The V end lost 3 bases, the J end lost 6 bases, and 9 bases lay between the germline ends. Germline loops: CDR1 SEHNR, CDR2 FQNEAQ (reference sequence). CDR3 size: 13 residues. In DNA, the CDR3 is TGTGCCAGCAGCTTGGGGGGCGCTCAGCCCCAGCATTTT. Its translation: CASSLGGAQPQHF.

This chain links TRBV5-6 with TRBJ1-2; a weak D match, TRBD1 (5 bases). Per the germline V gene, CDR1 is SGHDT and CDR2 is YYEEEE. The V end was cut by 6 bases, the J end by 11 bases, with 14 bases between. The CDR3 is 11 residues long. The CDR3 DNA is TGTGCCAGCACCCGGGGGGAGAGTTACACCTTC. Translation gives CASTRGESYTF.